A selection of T cell receptor beta chains follows, all from one sample in a study of T cell responses to AZD1222 COVID-19 vaccine. The repertoire was sequenced with immunoSEQ multiplex PCR; TCRdb's copy has only in-frame clones and lacks some. Among 120,000 or so clones, about 90% were seen once, and the ten largest hold about 1.1%. Sequenced material: peripheral blood, taken on day 0 of AZD1222 vaccination. Source of these receptors: an adult in good health. Both conserved end residues are part of each CDR3. A D gene is named only where the DNA matches it firmly. Size values are once, few and many counts, or a class for expanded clones, and some rows have none.

V: TRBV2
J: TRBJ1-6
D: .
size: once
DNA: TGTGCCAGCCTTGATGATGGGGGAGTGAATTCACCCCTCCACTTT
CDR3: CASLDDGGVNSPLHF

V: TRBV29-1
J: TRBJ2-7
D: .
size: .
DNA: TGCAGCGTTGAAGGATCCGTTGGCAGGGGATACTCCTACGAGCAGTACTTC
CDR3: CSVEGSVGRGYSYEQYF

V: TRBV9
J: TRBJ2-2
D: .
size: .
DNA: TGTGCCAGCAGCGCCTACGTAGGCACCGGGGAGCTGTTTTTT
CDR3: CASSAYVGTGELFF

V: TRBV25-1
J: TRBJ2-1
D: TRBD2
size: .
DNA: TGTGCCAGCAGTGAATTACTAGCGGGAGGGCCTAGGTATGAGCAGTTCTTC
CDR3: CASSELLAGGPRYEQFF

V: TRBV29-1
J: TRBJ1-2
D: .
size: .
DNA: TGCAGCGTTGAAAGGGGTCCTAACTATGGCTACACCTTC
CDR3: CSVERGPNYGYTF

V: TRBV6-6
J: TRBJ2-7
D: TRBD2
size: .
DNA: TGTGCCAGCAGTTACGGGCGGGAGAAGAACGAGCAGTACTTC
CDR3: CASSYGREKNEQYF

V: TRBV6-6
J: TRBJ1-5
D: .
size: once
DNA: TGTGCCAGCAGCCCCCCTAGCAATCAGCCCCAGCATTTT
CDR3: CASSPPSNQPQHF

V: TRBV7-9
J: TRBJ1-6
D: TRBD1
size: .
DNA: TGTGCCAGCAGCTTCCGGGACAGGGGTTCACCCCTCCACTTT
CDR3: CASSFRDRGSPLHF

V: TRBV19
J: TRBJ2-2
D: .
size: .
DNA: TGTGCCAGTAGTCCCTACTTCGACACCGGGGAGCTGTTTTTT
CDR3: CASSPYFDTGELFF

V: TRBV3-1/TRBV3-2
J: TRBJ1-6
D: .
size: once
DNA: TGTGCCAGCAGCCAAGACGCCCGGGGTGATTCACCCCTCCACTTT
CDR3: CASSQDARGDSPLHF

V: TRBV14
J: TRBJ2-2
D: .
size: .
DNA: TGTGCCAGCAGCCAAGTTGGGGTAATCGCCGGGGAGCTGTTTTTT
CDR3: CASSQVGVIAGELFF

V: TRBV19
J: TRBJ2-7
D: .
size: .
DNA: TGTGCCAGTAGTATGACGGGCTACGAGCAGTACTTC
CDR3: CASSMTGYEQYF

V: TRBV11-2
J: TRBJ1-2
D: .
size: .
DNA: TGTGCCAGCAGCGCCGATCCGTCTAACTATGGCTACACCTTC
CDR3: CASSADPSNYGYTF

V: TRBV6-4
J: TRBJ2-1
D: TRBD2
size: .
DNA: TGTGCCAGCAGTGCCCTAGCGGGAGAGGGCAATGAGCAGTTCTTC
CDR3: CASSALAGEGNEQFF

V: TRBV18
J: TRBJ1-2
D: .
size: .
DNA: TGTGCCAGCTCGCTCAATTCACAGGGAGTGGGCTATGGCTACACCTTC
CDR3: CASSLNSQGVGYGYTF

V: TRBV19
J: TRBJ1-2
D: .
size: .
DNA: TGTGCCAGTAGTATACATGGGAGTTTGCCTAACTATGGCTACACCTTC
CDR3: CASSIHGSLPNYGYTF

V: TRBV2
J: TRBJ2-7
D: .
size: few
DNA: TGTGCCAGCTCCAGTGGGACTGCCCACTACGAGCAGTACTTC
CDR3: CASSSGTAHYEQYF

V: TRBV20-1
J: TRBJ1-2
D: .
size: .
DNA: TGCAGTGCTAGCGCCGCTTATGGCTACACCTTC
CDR3: CSASAAYGYTF

V: TRBV7-9
J: TRBJ2-6
D: .
size: .
DNA: TGTGCCAGCAGCTTAGTTGGCGGTAGGGGGGCCAACGTCCTGACTTTC
CDR3: CASSLVGGRGANVLTF

V: TRBV5-1
J: TRBJ1-4
D: .
size: .
DNA: TGCGCCAGCAGCGTGTCGAGACAGGCGGCTAATGAAAAACTGTTTTTT
CDR3: CASSVSRQAANEKLFF

V: TRBV6-1
J: TRBJ2-7
D: .
size: once
DNA: TGTGCCAGCAGTGAAGGCCGACTCAGATCCTACGAGCAGTACTTC
CDR3: CASSEGRLRSYEQYF

V: TRBV5-1
J: TRBJ2-4
D: TRBD2
size: .
DNA: TGCGCCAGCAGCTTGCAAGGGTGGACTAGCGGGAGTTTAAACATTCAGTACTTC
CDR3: CASSLQGWTSGSLNIQYF

V: TRBV19
J: TRBJ1-2
D: .
size: .
DNA: TGTGCCAGTAGTATAGGAGTGTACTATGGCTACACCTTC
CDR3: CASSIGVYYGYTF

V: TRBV9
J: TRBJ1-3
D: .
size: .
DNA: TGTGCCAGCAGCGTAGGGAGGGAGGACAGAAGCTCTGGAAACACCATATATTTT
CDR3: CASSVGREDRSSGNTIYF

V: TRBV30
J: TRBJ1-5
D: .
size: .
DNA: TGTGCCTGGAGTGTAGATTGGGGTGGCAATCAGCCCCAGCATTTT
CDR3: CAWSVDWGGNQPQHF

V: TRBV4-1
J: TRBJ1-2
D: .
size: once
DNA: TGCGCCAGCAGCCAAAACCCAAACGCTCGAGGTCTTAACTATGGCTACACCTTC
CDR3: CASSQNPNARGLNYGYTF

V: TRBV30
J: TRBJ2-7
D: .
size: .
DNA: TGTGCCTGGAGTGTAGGGTACGAGCAGTACTTC
CDR3: CAWSVGYEQYF

V: TRBV6-5
J: TRBJ1-3
D: .
size: .
DNA: TGTGCCAGCAGTTACGGGTGGGCTGGAAACACCATATATTTT
CDR3: CASSYGWAGNTIYF

V: TRBV5-6
J: TRBJ2-7
D: TRBD1
size: .
DNA: TGTGCCAGCAGCGCCTCCGGACAGGGATCGCTCGAGCAGTACTTC
CDR3: CASSASGQGSLEQYF

V: TRBV3-1/TRBV3-2
J: TRBJ2-7
D: .
size: .
DNA: TGTGCCAGCAGCCAAGATTCGACAAGGCCGGTGAACGAGCAGTACTTC
CDR3: CASSQDSTRPVNEQYF

V: TRBV3-1/TRBV3-2
J: TRBJ1-1
D: .
size: .
DNA: TGTGCCAGCAGCCAACCGGGGCCGAACACTGAAGCTTTCTTT
CDR3: CASSQPGPNTEAFF

V: TRBV7-6
J: TRBJ2-5
D: .
size: .
DNA: TGTGCCAGCAGCTTGGAGCCGGGCAGGGGAGGGGAGACCCAGTACTTC
CDR3: CASSLEPGRGGETQYF

V: TRBV28
J: TRBJ1-2
D: TRBD1
size: .
DNA: TGTGCCAGCAGTTTACCCGGACAGGCTGAGGGAGGCTACACCTTC
CDR3: CASSLPGQAEGGYTF

V: TRBV28
J: TRBJ1-5
D: TRBD1
size: .
DNA: TGCGGGACAGGGAGGAATCAGCCCCAGCATTTT
CDR3: CGTGRNQPQHF

V: TRBV10-3
J: TRBJ2-2
D: .
size: .
DNA: TGTGCCATCATGCAATCGGGACTGCAGAACACCGGGGAGCTGTTTTTT
CDR3: CAIMQSGLQNTGELFF

V: TRBV2
J: TRBJ1-2
D: .
size: .
DNA: TGTGCCAGCAGAAGACTTCCGGGACAAGGCTATGGCTACACCTTC
CDR3: CASRRLPGQGYGYTF

V: TRBV9
J: TRBJ2-2
D: TRBD1
size: once
DNA: TGTGCCAGCAGCGTCCACAGGGGGAACACCGGGGAGCTGTTTTTT
CDR3: CASSVHRGNTGELFF

V: TRBV6-5
J: TRBJ1-5
D: .
size: .
DNA: TGTGCCAGCAGTTACCGGGACACCTATCAGCCCCAGCATTTT
CDR3: CASSYRDTYQPQHF

V: TRBV28
J: TRBJ1-2
D: .
size: once
DNA: TGTTTAACTGGCGGGGCTAACTATGGCTACACCTTC
CDR3: CLTGGANYGYTF

V: TRBV5-4
J: TRBJ2-1
D: TRBD2
size: .
DNA: TGTGCCAGCAGCCCCGGACTAGCGGGAGTCACTGAGCAGTTCTTC
CDR3: CASSPGLAGVTEQFF

V: TRBV5-8
J: TRBJ1-2
D: .
size: .
DNA: TGTGCCAGCAGCCCCTTCCCTTCTTTAAACTATGGCTACACCTTC
CDR3: CASSPFPSLNYGYTF

V: TRBV5-5
J: TRBJ2-5
D: .
size: .
DNA: TGTGCCAGCAGCTTCGGCGGGAACCAAGAGACCCAGTACTTC
CDR3: CASSFGGNQETQYF

V: TRBV18
J: TRBJ1-2
D: .
size: .
DNA: TGTGCCAGCTCACCGGGACACCCAAACTATGGCTACACCTTC
CDR3: CASSPGHPNYGYTF

V: TRBV5-1
J: TRBJ2-3
D: TRBD1
size: .
DNA: TGCGCCAGCAGCCCCCTTCAGGGACAGGGGTTGGGAGATACGCAGTATTTT
CDR3: CASSPLQGQGLGDTQYF

V: TRBV6-1
J: TRBJ1-5
D: TRBD1
size: .
DNA: TGTGCCAGCAGTGAATTAGGACAGGGGGCGAGTGAGCCCCAGCATTTT
CDR3: CASSELGQGASEPQHF

V: TRBV7-8
J: TRBJ1-2
D: TRBD1
size: .
DNA: TGTGCCAGCAGCTGGACAGGGATGGATGGCTACACCTTC
CDR3: CASSWTGMDGYTF

V: TRBV12-5
J: TRBJ2-7
D: TRBD1
size: .
DNA: TGTGCTAGTGGAAGGGGGACAGGGACCCACGAGCAGTACTTC
CDR3: CASGRGTGTHEQYF

V: TRBV30
J: TRBJ2-1
D: .
size: once
DNA: TGTGCGGTGGGAGGTACAGGGAAATCCTACAATGAGCAGTTCTTC
CDR3: CAVGGTGKSYNEQFF

V: TRBV9
J: TRBJ2-7
D: TRBD1
size: once
DNA: TGTGCCAGCAGCGCCTCAGGACAGGAATACGAGCAGTACTTC
CDR3: CASSASGQEYEQYF

V: TRBV28
J: TRBJ2-7
D: TRBD2
size: .
DNA: TGTGCCAGCAGTTTATCCGAGCGGGAGTCCTCCTACGAGCAGTACTTC
CDR3: CASSLSERESSYEQYF